This TCR beta chain was sequenced during a study of T cell responses to AZD1222 COVID-19 vaccine. TCRdb's table, derived via immunoSEQ multiplex PCR, lists solely in-frame clones and lacks some. The sample has approximately 100,000 clones, 75% to 90% seen once; the top ten hold around 9%. This clone was found once. Antigen specificity is unknown. Broader study findings: Clonal diversity was possibly underestimated; the donors were predominantly white British and more often female. Spike was spanned by vaccine-associated CD4 TCRs, which were dominant at 160-218 and 743-854. The repertoires were collected only after the peak T cell response. Of spike-specific TCRs, nearly half reportedly target regions left unmutated in variants.

The sequence was obtained from an adult in good health. The source was peripheral blood, collected on day 0 of AZD1222 vaccination.

CDR3 region: CASSLEPERGGKLFF. CDR3 in DNA: TGTGCCAGCAGCTTAGAACCTGAAAGGGGGGGAAAACTGTTTTTT. V is TRBV7-6 and J is TRBJ1-4; D perhaps matches TRBD1 (6 bases). Germline V gene data show CDR1 as SGHVS and CDR2 as FNYEAQ. The CDR3 is 15 amino acids. V was shortened by 1 base and J by 10 bases, with 16 bases between the two germline ends.